This T cell receptor beta chain derives from a study of T cell responses to AZD1222 COVID-19 vaccine. The study, taken as a whole, reports: Close to half of all spike-specific TCRs reportedly target regions of the variants that are unmutated. The sample set comprised mostly white British donors with more females, and clonal diversity was possibly underestimated.

About this clone: What it recognizes is unknown.

The CDR3 extends over 12 amino acids. J lost 6 bases, V lost 4 bases, and 2 bases had no gene match. Germline V gives CDR1 SGDLS, CDR2 YYNGEE. Sequenced by immunoSEQ multiplex PCR; TCRdb stores in-frame clones only, minus some. The sample shows fewer than 200,000 clones, around nine tenths of them seen only once. This TCR was sampled from an adult who received the AZD1222 COVID-19 vaccine. Sequencing used peripheral blood, obtained 28 days after the second AZD1222 dose. The V gene is TRBV9, the J gene TRBJ2-3; 7 nucleotides line up with TRBD1. CDR3 DNA: TGTGCCAGCAGCCGGGACAGTGATACGCAGTATTTT. Translation gives CASSRDSDTQYF.